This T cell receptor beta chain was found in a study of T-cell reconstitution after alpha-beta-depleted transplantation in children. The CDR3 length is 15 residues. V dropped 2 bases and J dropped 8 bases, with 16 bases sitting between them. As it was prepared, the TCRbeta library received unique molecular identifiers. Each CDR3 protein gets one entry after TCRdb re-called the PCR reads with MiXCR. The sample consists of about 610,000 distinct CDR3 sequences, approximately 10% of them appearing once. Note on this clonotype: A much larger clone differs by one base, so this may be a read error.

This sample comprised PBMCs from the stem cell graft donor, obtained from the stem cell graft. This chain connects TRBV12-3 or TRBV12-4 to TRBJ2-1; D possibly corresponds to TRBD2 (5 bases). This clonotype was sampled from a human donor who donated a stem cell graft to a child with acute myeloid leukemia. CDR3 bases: TGTGCCAGCAGTTTATTTCTCGGGGTGAACGATGAGCAGTTCTTC. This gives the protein CASSLFLGVNDEQFF.